The 3 T cell receptor beta chains below all came from one sample that was sequenced in a study of CD8+ T cells in alopecia areata. cDNA reverse transcribed from extracted RNA served as the sequencing template. TCRdb keeps only in-frame clones here, not all; method: immunoSEQ multiplex PCR. The sample shows 150,000 to 200,000 clones, about 66% of them seen only once. The specimen comprised CD8+ T cells sorted from blood, sampled at week 0. These receptors came from a human donor with alopecia areata.

V gene TRBV10-3 combines with J gene TRBJ2-7; D may be TRBD1 (5 bases). The germline V and J ends were trimmed by 9 bases and 1 base, with 13 bases remaining between them. The germline CDR1 and CDR2 sequences are ENHRY and SYGVKD. This CDR3 contains 13 residues. CDR3 nucleotide sequence: TGTGCCATATGCCAGGGCTTATCCTACGAGCAGTACTTC. Its translation is CAICQGLSYEQYF.

The V call is TRBV21-1, the J call TRBJ2-7. TRBV21-1 counts as a pseudogene. The CDR3 contains 17 residues. The CDR3 spells CASMGGGPKGRSYEQYF. The DNA for the CDR3 is TGTGCCAGCATGGGCGGCGGCCCCAAGGGCCGATCCTACGAGCAGTACTTC.

The gene calls are TRBV27 and TRBJ2-5; no firm D call. Germline-derived CDR1 and CDR2 are MNHEY and SMNVEV (reference sequence). V lost 2 bases and J 2 bases, leaving 6 bases between the germline ends. The CDR3 runs 13 residues. CDR3 protein: CASSLMGQETQYF. As DNA, the CDR3 is TGTGCCAGCAGTTTAATGGGACAAGAGACCCAGTACTTC.